This is a list of T cell receptor beta chains from one sample in a study of OX40 agonist ivuxolimab in advanced cancers. Produced via immunoSEQ multiplex PCR; TCRdb's table is partial and in-frame only. The sample yields about 82,000 clones, approximately 85% seen once. Here the sequenced sample was CD4+ or CD8+ T cells sorted from blood, taken in a trial of the OX40 agonist ivuxolimab. These receptors all come from an adult with an advanced solid tumor such as melanoma, head and neck, liver or kidney cancer. The conserved cysteine and the conserved F or W are not part of the CDR3 here. Each record gives: CDR3 protein, D gene, V gene, J gene. A D gene is named only where the DNA matches it firmly.

CDR3 protein: ASSSGMDTGELF
D gene: NA
V gene: TRBV5-1
J gene: TRBJ2-2

CDR3 protein: AGVNGQAYEQY
D gene: TRBD1
V gene: TRBV9
J gene: TRBJ2-7

CDR3 protein: AISATGNEQF
D gene: TRBD1
V gene: TRBV10-3
J gene: TRBJ2-1

CDR3 protein: ASRRQGTNTGELF
D gene: TRBD1
V gene: TRBV5-1
J gene: TRBJ2-2

CDR3 protein: ASSLGQNGGEQF
D gene: TRBD2
V gene: TRBV7-7
J gene: TRBJ2-1

CDR3 protein: AWSNGGGIAF
D gene: NA
V gene: TRBV30
J gene: TRBJ1-1

CDR3 protein: ASSPRTSGGLNEQF
D gene: TRBD2
V gene: TRBV9
J gene: TRBJ2-1

CDR3 protein: ASSLDRGLTPNTQY
D gene: NA
V gene: TRBV5-1
J gene: TRBJ2-3

CDR3 protein: AVQGAVNTEAF
D gene: TRBD1
V gene: TRBV10-3
J gene: TRBJ1-1

CDR3 protein: ASSRRGGPRSNEQF
D gene: TRBD2
V gene: TRBV27
J gene: TRBJ2-1

CDR3 protein: ASSLKVGTEAF
D gene: NA
V gene: TRBV7-3
J gene: TRBJ1-1

CDR3 protein: ASSFDREQY
D gene: NA
V gene: TRBV5-6
J gene: TRBJ2-7

CDR3 protein: ASSEQGSQPQH
D gene: NA
V gene: TRBV19
J gene: TRBJ1-5

CDR3 protein: ASSSARADRGWEQY
D gene: TRBD1
V gene: TRBV28
J gene: TRBJ2-7

CDR3 protein: ASSQVGQGEYNSPLH
D gene: TRBD1
V gene: TRBV4-2
J gene: TRBJ1-6

CDR3 protein: ASSAPGELF
D gene: NA
V gene: TRBV2
J gene: TRBJ2-2

CDR3 protein: ASSPPGTGGLEQY
D gene: TRBD1
V gene: TRBV5-4
J gene: TRBJ2-7

CDR3 protein: ASSVDPGYSGNTIY
D gene: NA
V gene: TRBV9
J gene: TRBJ1-3

CDR3 protein: ASTPTGTGDYSGANVLT
D gene: TRBD1
V gene: TRBV5-1
J gene: TRBJ2-6

CDR3 protein: ASSYTTQANTEAF
D gene: NA
V gene: TRBV6-6
J gene: TRBJ1-1

CDR3 protein: ASSSPPAGYGYT
D gene: NA
V gene: TRBV12-1
J gene: TRBJ1-2

CDR3 protein: ASSHQGRNYGYT
D gene: NA
V gene: TRBV4-1
J gene: TRBJ1-2

CDR3 protein: ASARGNEQF
D gene: NA
V gene: TRBV6-5
J gene: TRBJ2-1

CDR3 protein: ASSLDRQGSGNTIY
D gene: TRBD1
V gene: TRBV7-6
J gene: TRBJ1-3

CDR3 protein: ASSQDWGAGNTIY
D gene: NA
V gene: TRBV14
J gene: TRBJ1-3

CDR3 protein: ASSLDWGAGGGPPQH
D gene: TRBD1
V gene: TRBV5-8
J gene: TRBJ1-5

CDR3 protein: ASSPGDYEAF
D gene: NA
V gene: TRBV28
J gene: TRBJ1-1

CDR3 protein: ASSQRDYQPQH
D gene: NA
V gene: TRBV4-1
J gene: TRBJ1-5

CDR3 protein: ASSERTGRTYEQY
D gene: NA
V gene: TRBV2
J gene: TRBJ2-7

CDR3 protein: ASSLGASRPDTQY
D gene: NA
V gene: TRBV2
J gene: TRBJ2-3

CDR3 protein: ASSYRDRVPYEQY
D gene: TRBD1
V gene: TRBV28
J gene: TRBJ2-7

CDR3 protein: ASSRTGSQPQH
D gene: NA
V gene: TRBV6-5
J gene: TRBJ1-5

CDR3 protein: ASSLSAGGPYEQY
D gene: TRBD2
V gene: TRBV27
J gene: TRBJ2-7

CDR3 protein: ASSWGGLAGGVTGELF
D gene: TRBD2
V gene: TRBV5-1
J gene: TRBJ2-2

CDR3 protein: ASSMELRRSGANVLT
D gene: NA
V gene: TRBV19
J gene: TRBJ2-6

CDR3 protein: ASSESSYNSPLH
D gene: NA
V gene: TRBV18
J gene: TRBJ1-6

CDR3 protein: ASSLRTSGGKETQY
D gene: TRBD2
V gene: TRBV7-3
J gene: TRBJ2-5

CDR3 protein: ASSLVLAGYGAEAF
D gene: NA
V gene: TRBV5-1
J gene: TRBJ1-1

CDR3 protein: ASSPQGALEAF
D gene: TRBD1
V gene: TRBV6-6
J gene: TRBJ1-1

CDR3 protein: ASRGASGNTIY
D gene: NA
V gene: TRBV5-1
J gene: TRBJ1-3

CDR3 protein: ASSLDLSTPNQPQH
D gene: NA
V gene: TRBV7-2
J gene: TRBJ1-5

CDR3 protein: ASSQQGGPYEQF
D gene: TRBD1
V gene: TRBV6-4
J gene: TRBJ2-1

CDR3 protein: ASSYPPGAGEGGQY
D gene: NA
V gene: TRBV6-6
J gene: TRBJ2-7

CDR3 protein: ASSLALEDYEQY
D gene: NA
V gene: TRBV5-1
J gene: TRBJ2-7

CDR3 protein: ASKLDVNSYEQY
D gene: NA
V gene: TRBV6-5
J gene: TRBJ2-7

CDR3 protein: ASSLGYSANTGELF
D gene: NA
V gene: TRBV5-1
J gene: TRBJ2-2

CDR3 protein: ASRLAGHHTDTQY
D gene: TRBD2
V gene: TRBV10-3
J gene: TRBJ2-3

CDR3 protein: ASSPLGPDNYGYT
D gene: NA
V gene: TRBV28
J gene: TRBJ1-2

CDR3 protein: AISGPQTRTQY
D gene: NA
V gene: TRBV10-3
J gene: TRBJ2-3

CDR3 protein: ASSPGSQGETQY
D gene: NA
V gene: TRBV18
J gene: TRBJ2-5

CDR3 protein: ASSLYQGTGIGGYT
D gene: TRBD1
V gene: TRBV7-9
J gene: TRBJ1-2

CDR3 protein: ASSMDSSSYEQY
D gene: NA
V gene: TRBV5-1
J gene: TRBJ2-7

CDR3 protein: ASTLSGASTDTQY
D gene: NA
V gene: TRBV11-2
J gene: TRBJ2-3